These T cell receptor beta chains were read from a single sample in a study of OX40 agonist ivuxolimab in advanced cancers. Clones were sequenced by immunoSEQ multiplex PCR, and TCRdb holds only the in-frame ones, with some missing. The data hold some 70,000 clones, with roughly 92% observed a single time. Specimen: CD4+ or CD8+ T cells sorted from blood, collected in a trial of the OX40 agonist ivuxolimab. Source of these receptors: an adult with an advanced solid tumor such as melanoma, head and neck, liver or kidney cancer. The CDR3 runs from the conserved cysteine through the conserved F or W. A D gene is named only where the DNA matches it firmly. Clone size is not always given. Where it is, it says once, few, many or a class for expanded clones.

>NA|NA|TRBJ1-2|TRBV7-9
TGTGCCAGCAGCTTAGAAGGCAGGAGTTATGGCTACACCTTC
CASSLEGRSYGYTF
>NA|NA|TRBJ2-6|TRBV27
TGTGCCAGCAGGGGGGGCGAGTGGGCCAACGTCCTGACTTTC
CASRGGEWANVLTF
>NA|NA|TRBJ2-7|TRBV28
TGTGCCAGCAGCCCAGGTGGCACAGGAGGCTCCTACGAGCAGTACTTC
CASSPGGTGGSYEQYF
>once|NA|TRBJ2-6|TRBV5-1
TGCGCCAGCAGCTACGATGGCTCTGGGGCCAACGTCCTGACTTTC
CASSYDGSGANVLTF
>NA|NA|TRBJ1-6|TRBV28
TGTGCCAGCAGTTGGGGCTCCTATAATTCACCCCTCCACTTT
CASSWGSYNSPLHF
>few|NA|TRBJ1-3|TRBV15
TGTGCCACCAGCAGAGGGGGAAGTCTCTCTGGAAACACCATATATTTT
CATSRGGSLSGNTIYF
>NA|NA|TRBJ1-1|TRBV29-1
TGCAGCGTTGAACCAGGCGGGACTGAAGCTTTCTTT
CSVEPGGTEAFF
>NA|TRBD2|TRBJ2-5|TRBV18
TGTGCCAGCTCACCAGGGACTAGCGGGGGGACCTACCAAGAGACCCAGTACTTC
CASSPGTSGGTYQETQYF
>NA|TRBD2|TRBJ2-5|TRBV28
TGTGCCAGCAGTTCTGCGGGAGGAGAGACCCAGTACTTC
CASSSAGGETQYF
>NA|NA|TRBJ2-7|TRBV5-1
TGCGCCAGCAGCTTGGGGGGAGTGGCCTACGAGCAGTACTTC
CASSLGGVAYEQYF
>NA|NA|TRBJ1-2|TRBV7-9
TGTGCCAGCAGCCCTCGGCCCGACGGGGGCCTTGGCTACACCTTC
CASSPRPDGGLGYTF
>NA|NA|TRBJ1-1|TRBV6-5
TGTGCCAGCAGTTACAACGACCGGGACGCTGAAGCTTTCTTT
CASSYNDRDAEAFF
>NA|NA|TRBJ2-1|TRBV19
TGTGCCACCCAGCTGGACGCCTACAATGAGCAGTTCTTC
CATQLDAYNEQFF
>NA|NA|TRBJ2-7|TRBV7-2
TGTGCCAGCAGCTTAGTAGGGAACAACGGCGAGCAGTACTTC
CASSLVGNNGEQYF
>NA|NA|TRBJ1-2|TRBV7-2
TGTGCCAGCAGCTCATCAATCTACCCAGCTAACTATGGCTACACCTTC
CASSSSIYPANYGYTF
>NA|NA|TRBJ2-2|TRBV27
TGTGCCAGTCGCCAGGGGAGGGAGGAAACCGGGGAGCTGTTTTTT
CASRQGREETGELFF
>NA|NA|TRBJ2-2|TRBV19
TGTGCCAGTAGGGGTTGGGGGGAGACCACCGGGGAGCTGTTTTTT
CASRGWGETTGELFF